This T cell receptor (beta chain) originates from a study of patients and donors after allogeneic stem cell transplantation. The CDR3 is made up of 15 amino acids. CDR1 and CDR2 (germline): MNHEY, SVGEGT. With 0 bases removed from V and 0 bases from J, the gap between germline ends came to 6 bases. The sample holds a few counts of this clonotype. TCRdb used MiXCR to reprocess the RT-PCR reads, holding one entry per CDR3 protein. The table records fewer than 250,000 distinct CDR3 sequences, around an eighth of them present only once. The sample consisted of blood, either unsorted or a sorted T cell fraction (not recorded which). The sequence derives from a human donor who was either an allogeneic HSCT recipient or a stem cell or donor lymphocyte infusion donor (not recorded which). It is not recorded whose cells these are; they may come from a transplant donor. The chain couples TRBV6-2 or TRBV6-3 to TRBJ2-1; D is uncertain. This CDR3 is CASSYSDYSYNEQFF. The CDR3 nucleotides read TGTGCCAGCAGTTACTCGGATTACTCCTACAATGAGCAGTTCTTC.